Sequencing of this T cell receptor (beta chain) was carried out in a study of T cell responses to AZD1222 COVID-19 vaccine. For the study at large: Second doses that came at about 4 or about 12 weeks were put together.

Remarks on this clone: Its specificity is unknown.

Profiling relied on immunoSEQ multiplex PCR, and the TCRdb table lists in-frame clones only, not all of them. The sample records about 120,000 clones, 85% to 90% being singletons. V was clipped by 7 bases and J by 14 bases; unmatched bases: 4. CDR1 is MNHEY and CDR2 is SVGAGI in the germline V gene. CDR3 length: 10 residues. Points from the study as a whole: Samples come after the peak T cell response, not at day 14. Donors were chiefly white British, with a greater number of females, and clonal diversity was perhaps underestimated.

This material consisted of peripheral blood, taken on day 0 of AZD1222 vaccination. This chain connects TRBV6-5 to TRBJ1-5; 8 bases match TRBD1. This TCR came from an adult in good health. In DNA, the CDR3 is TGTGCCAGCACCCTGGACAGGGAGCATTTT. Residues: CASTLDREHF.